This T cell receptor (beta chain) stems from a study of early T cells in non-severe SARS-CoV-2 infection. The wider study: Chains were unpaired, as sequencing was done on bulk RNA from unsorted whole blood.

Individual cDNA molecules were tagged with unique molecular identifiers, the study reported. Using its own MiXCR run on the 5' RACE reads, TCRdb lists one record per CDR3 protein. The table includes 80,000 to 95,000 distinct CDR3 sequences, roughly 15% detected once. Regarding this clonotype: What it binds is not known.

V trimming: 5 bases; J trimming: 2 bases; junction bases outside the gene matches: 8. Germline V gene lookup returns CDR1 SGHVS and CDR2 FQNEAQ. This CDR3 region has 15 residues. Points from the study as a whole: VDJdb matching skewed toward anti-spike CD8 responses, missing private and CD4 specificities.

This rearrangement joins TRBV7-8 to TRBJ2-7; TRBD2 agrees at 8 bases. The sequenced sample was whole blood. The TCR sequence derives from an adult who was a healthcare worker with PCR-confirmed SARS-CoV-2 infection or an uninfected control (not recorded which). The CDR3 loop reads CASSATSGTTYEQYV. CDR3 nucleotides: TGTGCCAGCAGCGCAACTAGCGGAACAACCTACGAGCAGTACGTC.